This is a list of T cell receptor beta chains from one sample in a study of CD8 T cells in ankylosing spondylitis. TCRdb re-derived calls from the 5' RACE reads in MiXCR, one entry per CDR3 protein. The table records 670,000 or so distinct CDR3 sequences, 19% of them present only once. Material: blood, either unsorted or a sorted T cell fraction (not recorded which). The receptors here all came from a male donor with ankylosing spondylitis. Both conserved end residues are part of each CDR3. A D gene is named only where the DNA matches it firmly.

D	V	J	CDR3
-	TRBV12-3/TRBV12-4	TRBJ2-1	CASRSSAHNEQFF
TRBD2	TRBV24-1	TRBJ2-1	CATSDSGTRIYNEQFF
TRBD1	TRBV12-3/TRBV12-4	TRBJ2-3	CAITPSGTGRDTQYF
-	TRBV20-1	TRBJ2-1	CSAVEDQGTRNEQFF
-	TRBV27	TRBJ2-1	CASSFRLSRGAYNEQFF
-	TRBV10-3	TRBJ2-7	CAIAQSYEQYF
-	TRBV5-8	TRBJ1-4	CASNTQGATNEKLFF
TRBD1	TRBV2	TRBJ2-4	CASSDTGADRGGNIQYF
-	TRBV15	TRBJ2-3	CATSPGRTDTQYF
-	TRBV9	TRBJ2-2	CASSVAGVVTGELFF
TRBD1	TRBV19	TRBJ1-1	CASSIGQGMNTEAFF
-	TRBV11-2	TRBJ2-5	CASGQEPETQYF
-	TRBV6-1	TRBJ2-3	CASSNSDRGGRHTQYF
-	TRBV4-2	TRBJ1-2	CASSPVLVLTIYGYTF
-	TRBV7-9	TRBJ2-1	CASSITSSEQFF
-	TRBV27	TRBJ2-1	CASSLTWVNEQFF
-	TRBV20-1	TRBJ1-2	CSARVIYYGYTF
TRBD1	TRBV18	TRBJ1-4	CASSPSRGSEKLFF
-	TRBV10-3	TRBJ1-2	CAISEKGGYTF
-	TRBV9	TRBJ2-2	CANSVVVSGPGELFF
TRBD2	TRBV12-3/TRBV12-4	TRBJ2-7	CASSFGRGGGYEQYF
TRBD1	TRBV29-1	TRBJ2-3	CSVDRGLRDTQYF
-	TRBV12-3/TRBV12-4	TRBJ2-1	CASSPGAWDEQFF
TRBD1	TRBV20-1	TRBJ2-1	CSARKDRGLYNEQFF
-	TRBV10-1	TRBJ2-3	CASSGRGGGGTDTQYF
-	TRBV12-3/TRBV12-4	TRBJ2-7	CASSFQVSYEQYF
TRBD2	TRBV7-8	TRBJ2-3	CASSLGLAGLDTQYF
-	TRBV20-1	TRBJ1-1	CSARSGDHTEAFF
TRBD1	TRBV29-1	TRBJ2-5	CSVLTGGQETQYF
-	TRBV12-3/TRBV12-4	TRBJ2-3	CASSFAGARADTQYF
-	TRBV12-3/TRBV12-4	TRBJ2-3	CASSFRDTQYF
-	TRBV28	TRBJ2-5	CASSVFLETQYF
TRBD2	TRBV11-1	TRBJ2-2	CASTAGGGTGELFF
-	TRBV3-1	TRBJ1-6	CASSRGVSSPLHF
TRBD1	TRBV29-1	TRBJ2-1	CSGIQGANEQFF
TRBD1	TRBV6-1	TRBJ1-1	CASSEGDRVGKAFF
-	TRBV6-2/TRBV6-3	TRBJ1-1	CASTRDFSNTEAFF
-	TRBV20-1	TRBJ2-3	CSALDIGTRQTDTQYF
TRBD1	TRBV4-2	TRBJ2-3	CASSQDYAGGFPDTQYF
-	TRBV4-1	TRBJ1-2	CASSQVYPGARDGYTF
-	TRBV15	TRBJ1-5	CATSDDGLPNQPQHF
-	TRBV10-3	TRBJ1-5	CAISAGRDQPQHF